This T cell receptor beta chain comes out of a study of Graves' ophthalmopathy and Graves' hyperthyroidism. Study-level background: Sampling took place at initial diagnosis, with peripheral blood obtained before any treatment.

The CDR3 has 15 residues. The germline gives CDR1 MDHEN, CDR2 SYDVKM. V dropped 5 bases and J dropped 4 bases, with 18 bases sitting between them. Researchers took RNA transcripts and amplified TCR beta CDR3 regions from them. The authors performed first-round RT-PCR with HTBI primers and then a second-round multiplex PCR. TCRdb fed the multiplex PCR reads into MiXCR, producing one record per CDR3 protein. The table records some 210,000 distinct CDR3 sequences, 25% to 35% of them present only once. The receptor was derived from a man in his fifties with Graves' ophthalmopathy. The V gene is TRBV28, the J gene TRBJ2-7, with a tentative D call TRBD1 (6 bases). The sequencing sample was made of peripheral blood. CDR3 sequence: CASSLLTGPKYEQYF. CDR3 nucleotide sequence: TGTGCCAGCAGTCTATTGACAGGACCTAAGTACGAGCAGTACTTC.